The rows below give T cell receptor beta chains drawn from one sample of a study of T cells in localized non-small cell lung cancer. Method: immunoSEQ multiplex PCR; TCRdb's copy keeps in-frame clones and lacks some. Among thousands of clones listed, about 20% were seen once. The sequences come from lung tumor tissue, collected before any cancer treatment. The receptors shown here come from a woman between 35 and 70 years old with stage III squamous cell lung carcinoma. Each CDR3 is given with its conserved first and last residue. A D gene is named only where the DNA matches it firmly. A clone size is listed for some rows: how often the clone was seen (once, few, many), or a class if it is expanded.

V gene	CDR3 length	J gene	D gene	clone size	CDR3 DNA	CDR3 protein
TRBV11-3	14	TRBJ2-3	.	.	TGTGCCAGCAGTCTCGTCCCAGGCACAGATACGCAGTATTTT	CASSLVPGTDTQYF
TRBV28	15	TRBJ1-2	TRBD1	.	TGTGCCAGCACCCTAGGACAGGGCTACAGGAAGGGCTACACCTTC	CASTLGQGYRKGYTF
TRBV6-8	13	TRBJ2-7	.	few	TGTGCCAGCAGTTACGAACAGGGAGGCGAGCAGTACTTC	CASSYEQGGEQYF
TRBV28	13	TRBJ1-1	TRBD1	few	TGTGCCAGCGGAAGGGACAGGGTCTCTGAAGCTTTCTTT	CASGRDRVSEAFF
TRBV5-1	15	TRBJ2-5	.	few	TGCGCCAGCCAGGGGGGCACAGGGTATAGTGAGACCCAGTACTTC	CASQGGTGYSETQYF
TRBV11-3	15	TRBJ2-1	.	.	TGTGCCAGCAGCTTGGCCTCGGACAGATACAATGAGCAGTTCTTC	CASSLASDRYNEQFF
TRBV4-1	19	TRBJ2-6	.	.	TGCGCCAGCAGCCAAGAGAGAAGGACCGGCCTCTCTGGGGCCAACGTCCTGACTTTC	CASSQERRTGLSGANVLTF
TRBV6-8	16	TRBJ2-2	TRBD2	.	TGTGCCAGCAGTCACACGACTAGCGGGAGATGGGGGGAGCTGTTTTTT	CASSHTTSGRWGELFF
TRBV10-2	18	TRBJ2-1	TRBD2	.	TGCGCCAGCAGTGACACTAGCGGCCTCCACGGGTCCTACAATGAGCAGTTCTTC	CASSDTSGLHGSYNEQFF
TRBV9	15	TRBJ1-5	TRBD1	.	TGTGCCAGCAGCGGAGGGACAGGGAGCAATCAGCCCCAGCATTTT	CASSGGTGSNQPQHF
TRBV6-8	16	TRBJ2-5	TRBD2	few	TGTGCCAGCAGTTACTCGACTAGCGGAGGCCAAGAGACCCAGTACTTC	CASSYSTSGGQETQYF
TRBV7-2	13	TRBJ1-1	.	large	TGTGCCAGCAGCTTAGGGGCAACTCCTGAAGCTTTCTTT	CASSLGATPEAFF
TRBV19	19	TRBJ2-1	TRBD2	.	TGTGCCAGTAGTATTCCGGGACTAGCGGGAGGCCTAGCCGACAATGAGCAGTTCTTC	CASSIPGLAGGLADNEQFF
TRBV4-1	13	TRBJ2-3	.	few	TGCGCCAGCAGCCAAGTTCACACAGATACGCAGTATTTT	CASSQVHTDTQYF
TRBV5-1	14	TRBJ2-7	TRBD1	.	TGCGCCAGCAGCAGGCCGACAGGGCTGGACGAGCAGTACTTC	CASSRPTGLDEQYF
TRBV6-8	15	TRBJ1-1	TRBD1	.	TGTGCCAGCAGAGGGGGCGTGGCGGCTAACACTGAAGCTTTCTTT	CASRGGVAANTEAFF
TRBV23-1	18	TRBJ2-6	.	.	TGCGCCAGCAGCCAGGGATCTGTACGGAAGAGTGGGGCCAACGTCCTGACTTTC	CASSQGSVRKSGANVLTF
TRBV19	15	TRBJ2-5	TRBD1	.	TGTGCCAGTAGTTCCCAGGGGGCAGGGCAAGAGACCCAGTACTTC	CASSSQGAGQETQYF
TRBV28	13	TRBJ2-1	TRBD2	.	TGTGCCAGCAGCCGTATGGGGGGGAATGAGCAGTTCTTC	CASSRMGGNEQFF
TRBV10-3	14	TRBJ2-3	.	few	TGTGCCATCAGTGAGCAAGGCCCCACAGATACGCAGTATTTT	CAISEQGPTDTQYF
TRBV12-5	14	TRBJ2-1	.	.	TGTGCTAGTGGTTTGGACCCGATGGTTAATGAGCAGTTCTTC	CASGLDPMVNEQFF
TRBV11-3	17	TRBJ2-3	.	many	TGTGCCAGCAGCTTAGGGGTCGGGGGAGACGCCACAGATACGCAGTATTTT	CASSLGVGGDATDTQYF
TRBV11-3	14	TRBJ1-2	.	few	TGTGCCAGCAGCTTGGATTCGGGGATTAGGGGCTACACCTTC	CASSLDSGIRGYTF
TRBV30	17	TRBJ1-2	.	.	TGTGCCTGGAGTGTACTCGACATATCCTTTTTTAACTATGGCTACACCTTC	CAWSVLDISFFNYGYTF
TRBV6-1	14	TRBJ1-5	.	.	TGTGCCAGCAGTGAAGCGTCAGAAATTCAGCCCCAGCATTTT	CASSEASEIQPQHF
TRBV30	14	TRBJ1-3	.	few	TGTGCCTGGGACTTAGGCCTCTCTGGAAACACCATATATTTT	CAWDLGLSGNTIYF
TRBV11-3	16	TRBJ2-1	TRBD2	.	TGTGCCAGCAGCTTTAGCGGGAGGGATTGGAGCGGTGAGCAGTTCTTC	CASSFSGRDWSGEQFF